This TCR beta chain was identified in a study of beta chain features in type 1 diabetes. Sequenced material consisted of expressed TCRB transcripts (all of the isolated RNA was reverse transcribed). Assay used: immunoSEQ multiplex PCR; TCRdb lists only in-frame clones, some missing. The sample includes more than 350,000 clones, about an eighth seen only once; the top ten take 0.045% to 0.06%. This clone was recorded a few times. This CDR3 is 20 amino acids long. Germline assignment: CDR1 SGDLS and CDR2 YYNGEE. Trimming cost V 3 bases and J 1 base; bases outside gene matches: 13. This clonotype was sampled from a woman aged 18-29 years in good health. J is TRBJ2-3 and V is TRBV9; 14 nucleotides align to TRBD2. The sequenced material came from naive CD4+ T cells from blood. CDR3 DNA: TGTGCCAGCAGCGCAAGAGGGCCGGGACTAGCGGGAGTAGGCACAGATACGCAGTATTTT. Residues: CASSARGPGLAGVGTDTQYF.